The clone carrying this T cell receptor (beta chain) was counted many times. The antigen is unknown. Germline lookup yields CDR1 MNHEY and CDR2 SVGEGT. The CDR3 is made up of 12 amino acids. V was cut by 7 bases and J by 2 bases, with 8 bases left in between. The record originates from a study of early T cells in non-severe SARS-CoV-2 infection. Study at large: The study sequenced bulk RNA from unsorted whole blood, with chains unpaired. Overall study results and limits: Anti-spike CD8 specificities were favored by VDJdb matching, whose results missed private and CD4 specificities.

Individual cDNA molecules received unique molecular identifiers. Via MiXCR, TCRdb re-called the 5' RACE reads, giving one row per CDR3 protein. The table shows 80,000 to 95,000 distinct CDR3 sequences, with roughly 14% occurring only once. The V gene is TRBV6-2 or TRBV6-3, the J gene TRBJ2-5; D call uncertain. This TCR came from an adult who was a healthcare worker with PCR-confirmed SARS-CoV-2 infection or an uninfected control (not recorded which). The sequenced material came from whole blood. CDR3 in DNA: TGTGCCAGCAATTTCGGTCAAGAGACCCAGTACTTC. Residues: CASNFGQETQYF.